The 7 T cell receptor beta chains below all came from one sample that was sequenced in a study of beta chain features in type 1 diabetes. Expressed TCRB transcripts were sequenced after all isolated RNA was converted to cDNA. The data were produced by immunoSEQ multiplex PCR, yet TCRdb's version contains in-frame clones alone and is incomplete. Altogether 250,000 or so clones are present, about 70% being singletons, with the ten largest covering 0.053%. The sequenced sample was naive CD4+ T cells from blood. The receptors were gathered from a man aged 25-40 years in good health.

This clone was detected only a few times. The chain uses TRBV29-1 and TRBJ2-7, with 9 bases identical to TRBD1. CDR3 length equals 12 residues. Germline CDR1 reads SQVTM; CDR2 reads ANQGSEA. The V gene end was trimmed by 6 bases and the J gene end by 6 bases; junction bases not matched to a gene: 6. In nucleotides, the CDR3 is TGCAGCGTGGGGACAGGGCCACCCGAGCAGTACTTC. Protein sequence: CSVGTGPPEQYF.

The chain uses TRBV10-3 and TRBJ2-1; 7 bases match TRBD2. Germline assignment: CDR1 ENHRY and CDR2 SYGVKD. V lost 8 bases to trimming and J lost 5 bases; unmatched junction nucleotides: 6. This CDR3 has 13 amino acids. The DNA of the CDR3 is TGTGCCATCGGACGGGAGGAGGACAATGAGCAGTTCTTC. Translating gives CAIGREEDNEQFF.

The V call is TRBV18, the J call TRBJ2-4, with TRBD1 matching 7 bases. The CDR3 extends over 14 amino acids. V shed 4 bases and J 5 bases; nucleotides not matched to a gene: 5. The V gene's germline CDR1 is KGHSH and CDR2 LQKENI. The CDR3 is CASSLSGTENIQYF. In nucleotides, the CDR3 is TGTGCCAGCTCACTCTCCGGGACAGAAAACATTCAGTACTTC.

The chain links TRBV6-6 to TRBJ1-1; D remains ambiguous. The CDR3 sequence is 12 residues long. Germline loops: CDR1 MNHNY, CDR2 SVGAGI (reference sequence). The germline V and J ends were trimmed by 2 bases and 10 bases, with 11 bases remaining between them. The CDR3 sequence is CASSYEGAVAFF. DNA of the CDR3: TGTGCCAGCAGTTACGAGGGAGCGGTAGCTTTCTTT.

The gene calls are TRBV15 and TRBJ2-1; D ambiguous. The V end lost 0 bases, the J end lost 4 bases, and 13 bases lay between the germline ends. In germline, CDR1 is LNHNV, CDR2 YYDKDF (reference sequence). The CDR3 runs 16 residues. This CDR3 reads CATSREGLWWYNEQFF. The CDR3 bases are TGTGCCACCAGCAGAGAAGGGCTATGGTGGTACAATGAGCAGTTCTTC.

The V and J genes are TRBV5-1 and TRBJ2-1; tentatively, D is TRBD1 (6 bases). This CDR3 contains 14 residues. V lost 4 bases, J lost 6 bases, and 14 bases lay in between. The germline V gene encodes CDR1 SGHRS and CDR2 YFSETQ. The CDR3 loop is CASSTRDIINEQFF. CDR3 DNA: TGCGCCAGCAGCACCCGGGACATCATCAATGAGCAGTTCTTC. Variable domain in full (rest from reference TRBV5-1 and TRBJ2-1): KAGVTQTPRYLIKTRGQQVTLSCSPISGHRSVSWYQQTPGQGLQFLFEYFSETQRNKGNFPGRFSGRQFSNSRSEMNVSTLELGDSALYLCASSTRDIINEQFFGPGTRLTVL.

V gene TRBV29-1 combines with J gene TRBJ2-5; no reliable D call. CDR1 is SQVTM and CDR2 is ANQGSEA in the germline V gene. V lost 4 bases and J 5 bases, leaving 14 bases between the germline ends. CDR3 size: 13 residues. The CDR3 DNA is TGCAGCGTTGCGCGTTCGGTAGATGAGACCCAGTACTTC. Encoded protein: CSVARSVDETQYF.